This T cell receptor beta chain came from a study of beta chain features in type 1 diabetes (dated by TCRdb to 2017 to 2018). Notes on the research overall: Mean age, gender distribution, total cell number and subset yield were not different between patients and healthy donors. A total of roughly 100 million sorted cells were examined across all samples, and a strong correlation was observed between cell number per subset and RNA yield. In the study, TCRB repertoires of sorted circulating CD4+ T cell subsets from recently diagnosed type 1 diabetes patients were compared with those of matched healthy donors. Regulatory and stem cell-like memory subsets were obtained from only 8 patients and roughly eight healthy donors, while naive and central memory subsets were obtained from all 30 or so donors.

Each donor gave one peripheral blood draw, averaging roughly 0.11 L, which was collected into heparinised tubes. Naive, central memory, regulatory and stem cell-like memory CD4+ T cells were sorted on a BD FACSAria II using a panel including CD45RO, CCR7, CD25, CD127, CD95 and CD27. Purity was above 98% for every sorted population. PBMCs were separated immediately by Lymphoprep density gradient centrifugation and were stained directly, without being cultured. So that batch effects would be minimized, each experiment stained and sorted samples in pairs, pairing one healthy donor with one patient. Broad study findings and their caveats: Naive, central memory and regulatory TCRB repertoires appeared to be more alike among patients than among healthy donors. Because the HLA sub-analyses included only small numbers of individuals, any influence of HLA type on TCRB rearrangement was left unresolved. Shorter templates might have been favored by PCR, but patient and control samples were amplified and corrected together, so both groups would have been affected equally by any skew. Because cDNA was sequenced instead of genomic DNA, activated cells with high expression could be over-represented, although the groups did not differ in activation or CD3 levels. Type 1 diabetes patients showed a moderate but significant shortening of TCRB CDR3 length in all four CD4+ subsets. Patients with type 1 diabetes made fewer insertions and deleted more nucleotides at VDJ recombination sites, implying thymic rearrangement abnormalities.

The entire isolated RNA was reverse transcribed using the High Capacity cDNA Reverse Transcription Kit, and thus expressed TCRB transcripts were sequenced. Deep immunoSEQ sequencing was performed on naive, central memory and regulatory T cell samples, with an average of roughly 3.6 million total reads per sample. Sorted cells were lysed in RLT buffer and RNA was extracted with DNase-treated RNeasy Micro or Mini kits, depending on cell number. Each cell subset was processed separately to prevent cross-contamination, with patient and healthy donor samples processed together. The immunoSEQ multiplex PCR was used to amplify TCRB sequences from cDNA, yielding 87-bp fragments that span the CDR3 region. Sequencing of the amplicons was done on the Illumina HiSeq platform. In the source study's methods: Synthetic template baselines were used to correct PCR bias computationally, reads within Hamming distance 2 were collapsed, and singletons that could not be merged were discarded. Reads were aligned to IMGT to assign V, D and J genes, CDR3 length, and insertions or deletions at six rearrangement sites. Clonotype counts were normalized to sorted cell number within each subset before computing true diversity and Gini coefficients with the tcR R package. Repertoire sharing was quantified using the overlap coefficient calculated on TCRB nucleotide sequences. What TCRdb holds here is the immuneACCESS table cut down to in-frame rearrangements. Part of the clones is not present; checked against another copy, under half of the missing clones reflect an unresolved V gene, and the others are unexplained. V and J calls and clone size are given by that table; D and trimming were obtained from the DNA. This sample comprises more than 100,000 clones, approximately 9% of them detected only once. Together, the top ten hold approximately 0.7% of the sample.

This clone occurred a few times. Its specific antigen is unknown. Base qualities are not at hand, and no much larger clone is one base apart. V and J are truncated by 1 base and 9 bases respectively, leaving an intervening sequence of 15 bases. The CDR3 contains 14 residues, cysteine and phenylalanine counted. Only CDR3 DNA is held: 42 bases, read in frame from base 1. The germline V gene encodes CDR1 SGHTA and CDR2 FQGTGA. The chain uses TRBV7-3 and TRBJ2-5; 5 matching bases give a weak D call of TRBD1. The sequence derives from a man aged 25 to 40 with type 1 diabetes. The specimen sequenced was central memory CD4+ T cells from blood. The DNA sequence reads TGTGCCAGCAGCTTAAGTCCCCAGGAAGGGGCCCAGTACTTC. It translates to CASSLSPQEGAQYF.